This T cell receptor beta chain was recorded in a study of blood T cell repertoires in COVID-19. The assay was immunoSEQ multiplex PCR, and TCRdb's table has in-frame clones only and misses some. The sample lists roughly 300,000 clones; 80% to 90% were seen once. This CDR3 has 15 residues. V lost 4 bases, J lost 6 bases, and 10 bases stayed unmatched. Germline values: CDR1 SGHVS, CDR2 FQNEAQ. Sequenced sample: peripheral blood. The J gene is TRBJ1-2, the V gene TRBV7-8; 8 bases map to TRBD1. The source of this sequence is a woman in her forties or fifties who had recovered from COVID-19. The CDR3 here is CASSWTGLGLHGYTF. CDR3 nucleotides: TGTGCCAGCAGCTGGACAGGGTTGGGTTTACATGGCTACACCTTC.